These 7 T cell receptor beta chains share one sample of origin, sequenced in a study of metastatic and nonmetastatic thyroid tumors. Among the patients, none had received any treatment before thyroid surgery. TCRdb re-called clones via MiXCR from the PCR reads. The sample lists roughly 13,000 clones, less than 30% occurring once. Sequencing input: tumor tissue. These receptors were obtained from a female donor with papillary thyroid cancer or a benign thyroid nodule (not recorded which). Some clones in this sample may be carry-over from other donors' samples.

Points on this clone: Sequence at one end of the junction differs from germline and may be a read error. V gene TRBV3-1 combines with J gene TRBJ2-1; D is unclear. This CDR3 is 15 amino acids long. The germline V gene has CDR1 LGHDT and CDR2 YNNKEL (reference sequence). The CDR3 loop is CASSRPDGYNNEQFF. The DNA for the CDR3 is TGTGCCAGCAGCCGACCGGACGGGTATAACAATGAACAGTTCTTC.

The table lists this clone with a few counts. Germline and junction disagree at one end, which may indicate a read error. This sequence joins TRBV28 and TRBJ2-7; D possibly matches TRBD1 or TRBD2 (5 bases each). Germline lookup yields CDR1 MDHEN and CDR2 SYDVKM. The CDR3 consists of 16 residues. CDR3 residues: CVSSPSGPILSYEQYF. The CDR3 DNA sequence: TGTGTCAGCAGTCCCTCGGGGCCCATACTCTCCTACGAGCAGTACTTC.

This clone was counted between two and nine times. This rearrangement joins TRBV12-3 or TRBV12-4 to TRBJ2-1; D possibly corresponds to TRBD2 (6 bases). The CDR3 is 14 residues long. Trimming took 3 bases from V and 8 from J, leaving 14 bases between them. CDR3 region: CASSFTGLGDEQFF. CDR3 sequence (DNA): TGTGCCAGCAGTTTCACGGGACTGGGGGATGAGCAGTTCTTC.

The sample holds a few counts of this clone. V and J are TRBV6-2 or TRBV6-3 and TRBJ1-5, with D perhaps TRBD1 (5 bases). The CDR3 is made up of 14 amino acids. The V end was cut by 6 bases, the J end by 10 bases, with 19 bases between. CDR1 and CDR2 from the germline V gene are MNHEY and SVGEGT. Here the CDR3 reads CASRGGTAIGPQHF. CDR3 coding DNA: TGTGCCAGCAGGGGGGGTACAGCCATTGGACCCCAGCATTTT.

This clone counts as medium-sized. V gene TRBV28 combines with J gene TRBJ1-2; possible D gene TRBD1, 5 bases. Germline-derived CDR1 and CDR2 are MDHEN and SYDVKM. The CDR3 loop spans 13 amino acids. V shed 6 bases and J shed 2 bases, with 10 bases lying between them. The CDR3 coding sequence is TGTGCCAGCAGGCGGGACCCGAACTATGGCTACACCTTC. It yields the protein CASRRDPNYGYTF.

This clone was seen repeatedly, ten times or more. A much larger clone differs by one base, so this may be a read error. The gene calls are TRBV5-1 and TRBJ2-5; D possibly matches TRBD1 or TRBD2 (5 bases each). The V gene's germline CDR1 is SGHRS and CDR2 YFSETQ. V lost 3 bases to trimming and J lost 7 bases, with 7 bases between them. CDR3 size: 11 residues. The CDR3 coding sequence is TGCGCCAGCAGCTCTGGGGGGACCCAGTACTTC. It yields the protein CASSSGGTQYF. The full variable domain, completed using reference TRBV5-1 and TRBJ2-5, is KAGVTQTPRYLIKTRGQQVTLSCSPISGHRSVSWYQQTPGQGLQFLFEYFSETQRNKGNFPGRFSGRQFSNSRSEMNVSTLELGDSALYLCASSSGGTQYFGPGTRLLVL.

This clone was observed at least ten times. V and J are TRBV14 and TRBJ2-4; unclear D gene. The ends were cut back, 1 base at V and 0 bases at J, with 4 bases in the middle. Per germline, CDR1 SGHDN and CDR2 FVKESK. There are 14 residues in the CDR3. The CDR3: CASSQAGAKNIQYF. CDR3 DNA sequence: TGTGCCAGCAGCCAAGCGGGAGCCAAAAACATTCAGTACTTC.